The 21 T cell receptor beta chains in this list originate from one sample, sequenced in a study of CD4+ T cells in melanoma. The method was immunoSEQ multiplex PCR; TCRdb's version includes in-frame clones alone and lacks a portion of them. The table records about 18,000 clones, about four fifths of them present only once. Input material: cells from a culture (not recorded whether cultured in vitro). The receptor source for this set is a human donor with melanoma.

A note on this clone: The junction differs from germline at one of its ends, possibly a read error. The sample has other DNA sequences that encode this CDR3 too. The V call is TRBV6-6, the J call TRBJ1-4; no firm D call. The CDR3 loop spans 14 amino acids. The germline V gene has CDR1 MNHNY and CDR2 SVGAGI (reference sequence). In DNA form, the CDR3 reads TGTGCCAGCACCGCCAGCCTAATTCGGGAAAAATTGTTTTTT. Translation: CASTASLIREKLFF.

This clone was counted once. The chain has TRBV5-4 and TRBJ1-4, with D unclear. The V gene's germline CDR1 is SGHNT and CDR2 YYREEE (reference sequence). The CDR3 has 14 residues. V was cut by 0 bases and J by 8 bases, with 11 bases left in between. CDR3 in DNA: TGTGCCAGCAGCTTGGGGCATGTAGGGGAAAAACTGTTTTTT. Amino acid sequence: CASSLGHVGEKLFF.

This clone was seen more than once but under ten times. J is TRBJ2-3 and V is TRBV27; 7 bases align to TRBD2. V was pared by 8 bases and J by 2 bases, with 7 bases of the junction left unmatched. Germline CDR1 is MNHEY and CDR2 is SMNVEV (reference sequence). The CDR3 consists of 14 residues. CDR3 DNA: TGTGCCAGCTCATGGGGGGGACCCACAGATACGCAGTATTTT. Protein product: CASSWGGPTDTQYF.

V and J are TRBV7-9 and TRBJ2-7, with D perhaps matching TRBD1 (6 bases). This CDR3 comprises 14 residues. Germline values: CDR1 SEHNR, CDR2 FQNEAQ (reference sequence). V dropped 3 bases and J dropped 3 bases, with 12 bases sitting between them. This CDR3 reads CASSFGQPSYEQYF. For the CDR3, the DNA is TGTGCCAGCAGCTTCGGACAGCCAAGCTACGAGCAGTACTTC.

The rearrangement joins TRBV6-6 to TRBJ2-7; D ambiguous. The V gene's germline CDR1 is MNHNY and CDR2 SVGAGI (reference sequence). The CDR3 contains 11 residues. Trimming stripped 7 bases from V and 5 bases from J, with 9 bases between. As DNA, the CDR3 is TGTGCCAGCAATGGTCAGAACGAGCAGTACTTC. It is translated as CASNGQNEQYF.

The J gene is TRBJ1-4, the V gene TRBV18; TRBD1 might be the D (5 bases). This CDR3 contains 15 residues. Between the trimmed V and J ends, which lost 3 bases and 4 bases, there was a span of 12 bases. Germline V CDR1 and CDR2: KGHSH, LQKENI. CDR3 region: CASSPDSSINEKLFF. DNA for the CDR3: TGTGCCAGCTCACCTGACAGTTCGATTAATGAAAAACTGTTTTTT.

The count of this clone is one. The chain has TRBV7-3 and TRBJ2-3; 9 bases line up with TRBD2. V lost 3 bases and J lost 4; bases outside the gene matches: 2. The germline gives CDR1 SGHTA, CDR2 FQGTGA. This CDR3 spans 14 amino acids. The CDR3 loop reads CASSLGLAADTQYF. CDR3 nucleotides: TGTGCCAGCAGCTTGGGACTAGCTGCAGATACGCAGTATTTT. Supplemented by reference TRBV7-3 and TRBJ2-3, the full variable domain reads GAGVSQTPSNKVTEKGKYVELRCDPISGHTALYWYRQSLGQGPEFLIYFQGTGAADDSGLPNDRFFAVRPEGSVSTLKIQRTERGDSAVYLCASSLGLAADTQYFGPGTRLTVL.

This rearrangement joins TRBV7-2 to TRBJ1-4, with 10 positions matching TRBD1. Germline-derived CDR1 and CDR2 are SGHTA and FQGNSA. Trimming took 8 bases from V and 6 from J; bases not matched to a gene: 6. The CDR3 extends over 14 amino acids. DNA for the CDR3: TGTGCCAGCGGTCTTGACAGGGGGCATGAAAAACTGTTTTTT. Translation gives CASGLDRGHEKLFF.

The chain joins TRBV12-5 to TRBJ2-7, with D unresolved. The CDR3 consists of 17 residues. Germline V gene sequence: CDR1 LGHNT, CDR2 FRNRAP. Trimming removed 2 bases at V and 0 bases at J, with 17 bases between. Written as DNA, the CDR3 is TGTGCTAGTGGTTTGAGACCCTGGGTAGGGCGCTCCTACGAGCAGTACTTC. It is translated as CASGLRPWVGRSYEQYF.

J is TRBJ1-1 and V is TRBV10-3, with a tentative D call TRBD1 (5 bases). V was pared by 11 bases and J by 3 bases, with 10 bases between. The length of the CDR3 is 11 residues. The germline V gene has CDR1 ENHRY and CDR2 SYGVKD. The CDR3 is CASRGDTEAFF. DNA for the CDR3: TGTGCCTCCCGGGGGGACACTGAAGCTTTCTTT.

The table lists this clone with a few counts. The chain employs TRBV4-1 and TRBJ1-5; no clear D. The ends were cut back, 0 bases at V and 4 bases at J, with 19 bases in the middle. The CDR3 runs 18 residues. Germline CDR1 reads MGHRA; CDR2 reads YSYEKL. The CDR3 DNA reads as TGCGCCAGCAGCCAAGAGGCCCCAGCAGCCTCCCTTAATCAGCCCCAGCATTTT. It codes for CASSQEAPAASLNQPQHF.

This chain uses TRBV2 with TRBJ1-2; D is perhaps TRBD1 (5 bases). The CDR3 sequence is 15 residues long. V dropped 6 bases and J dropped 0 bases, with 14 bases sitting between them. Germline loops: CDR1 SNHLY, CDR2 FYNNEI. CDR3 loop: CASRGPGPPNYGYTF. The CDR3, as DNA: TGTGCCAGCAGAGGACCGGGACCGCCTAACTATGGCTACACCTTC.

The genes are TRBV10-3 and TRBJ2-5; no clear D. Trimming left V 10 bases short and J 4 bases short, with 16 bases between. This CDR3 is 13 amino acids long. Germline loops: CDR1 ENHRY, CDR2 SYGVKD. The CDR3 nucleotides are TGTGCCACAACTAACCGACAAGGAGAGACCCAGTACTTC. Translated, it gives CATTNRQGETQYF.

This clone was detected only a few times. The J gene is TRBJ2-3, the V gene TRBV29-1; no clear D gene. Trimming took 6 bases from V and 1 from J, leaving 14 bases between them. Germline CDR1 SQVTM, CDR2 ANQGSEA. The CDR3 has 14 residues. The CDR3 DNA follows: TGCAGCGTAACCATAGTTACCGGCACAGATACGCAGTATTTT. Translating gives CSVTIVTGTDTQYF.

The gene calls are TRBV2 and TRBJ2-5; the match to TRBD2 covers 7 bases. The germline CDR1 and CDR2 sequences are SNHLY and FYNNEI. The CDR3 length is 15 residues. The V segment lost 7 bases and the J segment 4 bases; nucleotides outside the gene matches: 12. The CDR3 sequence is CASNTIRGEGETQYF. DNA of the CDR3: TGTGCCAGCAATACAATACGGGGGGAAGGAGAGACCCAGTACTTC.

The V gene is TRBV2, the J gene TRBJ2-2, with 7 nucleotides matching TRBD1. This CDR3 is built from 16 residues. Germline values: CDR1 SNHLY, CDR2 FYNNEI. The V and J ends lost 6 bases and 5 bases, in that order; junction bases with no gene match: 12. This CDR3 reads CASSQAEMTGTGELFF. The CDR3 region has the DNA TGTGCCAGCAGCCAGGCTGAAATGACAGGGACCGGGGAGCTGTTTTTT.

The chain joins TRBV9 to TRBJ1-1, with D uncertain. This CDR3 has 15 residues. Deletions cut 0 bases from V and 0 bases from J, with 9 bases between. The germline gives CDR1 SGDLS, CDR2 YYNGEE. CDR3 bases: TGTGCCAGCAGCGTAGCTCCAGGCATGAACACTGAAGCTTTCTTT. Translating gives CASSVAPGMNTEAFF.

The chain combines TRBV15 with TRBJ2-2; 9 nucleotides match TRBD1. The V segment lost 1 base and the J segment 7 bases; nucleotides outside the gene matches: 4. Germline CDR1 reads LNHNV; CDR2 reads YYDKDF (reference sequence). CDR3 length equals 15 residues. CDR3 sequence: CATSRAQGAGGELFF. In nucleotides, the CDR3 is TGTGCCACCAGCAGAGCACAGGGGGCCGGCGGGGAGCTGTTTTTT.

This clone was recorded only once. The V call is TRBV5-1, the J call TRBJ2-5; D is perhaps TRBD1 or TRBD2 (8 bases each). This CDR3 contains 14 residues. Trimming cost V 4 bases and J 4 bases, with 14 bases left between them. CDR1 is SGHRS and CDR2 is YFSETQ in the germline V gene. CDR3 residues: CASSREGQAETQYF. The CDR3 nucleotides read TGCGCCAGCAGCCGGGAGGGACAGGCAGAGACCCAGTACTTC.

A few counts support this clone. The chain has TRBV30 and TRBJ1-2; D gene ambiguous. Trimming shortened V by 0 bases and J by 4 bases, and 15 bases separated the two germline ends. Germline V gene data show CDR1 as GTSNPN and CDR2 as SVGIG (reference sequence). The CDR3 covers 15 residues. The CDR3 region is CAWSVHGVPGYGYTF. The CDR3 DNA is TGTGCCTGGAGTGTACACGGGGTACCCGGCTATGGCTACACCTTC. The variable domain in full, completed from reference TRBV30 and TRBJ1-2, reads SQTIHQWPATLVQPVGSPLSLECTVEGTSNPNLYWYRQAAGRGLQLLFYSVGIGQISSEVPQNLSASRPQDRQFILSSKKLLLSDSGFYLCAWSVHGVPGYGYTFGSGTRLTVV.

J is TRBJ1-2 and V is TRBV7-9; D is ambiguous. CDR1 is SEHNR, CDR2 FQNEAQ, per germline (reference sequence). With 2 bases removed from V and 8 bases from J, the gap between germline ends came to 12 bases. There are 13 residues in the CDR3. The CDR3, as DNA: TGTGCCAGCAGCTTAAGTGAGAGCCTAGGCTACACCTTC. It translates to CASSLSESLGYTF.